This entry lists 19 T cell receptor beta chains sequenced from one sample in a study of blood T cell repertoires in COVID-19. Some clones are missing from TCRdb's copy, which holds only in-frame ones; the method was immunoSEQ multiplex PCR. The sample comprises some 97,000 clones, roughly 92% of which are singletons, and roughly 5% rests with the top ten. The specimen was peripheral blood. Receptors were obtained from a man between 65 and 79 years old with acute or convalescent COVID-19.

This chain connects TRBV11-2 to TRBJ1-2; 9 bases match TRBD1. There are 15 residues in the CDR3. V was pared by 6 bases and J by 4 bases, with 9 bases of the junction left unmatched. Germline-derived CDR1 and CDR2 are SGHAT and FQNNGV. This CDR3 is CASSPTGTGIYGYTF. The CDR3 DNA follows: TGTGCCAGCAGTCCTACCGGGACAGGGATCTATGGCTACACCTTC.

This rearrangement joins TRBV28 to TRBJ1-2, with 7 bases that match TRBD1. The CDR3 runs to 15 residues. The germline gives CDR1 MDHEN, CDR2 SYDVKM. Trimming cost V 7 bases and J 5 bases; bases outside gene matches: 13. The CDR3 bases are TGTGCCAGCATCCCAGGGGGGTTTCGGGGGTATGGCTACACCTTC. This gives the protein CASIPGGFRGYGYTF.

The chain couples TRBV2 to TRBJ1-2; D perhaps matches TRBD1 (6 bases). Trimming left V 7 bases short and J 5 bases short, with 17 bases between. This CDR3 region has 14 residues. Germline CDR1 and CDR2: SNHLY and FYNNEI. CDR3 amino acids: CASTKDRSQYGYTF. Written as DNA, the CDR3 is TGTGCCAGCACCAAGGACAGATCACAGTATGGCTACACCTTC.

V is TRBV2 and J is TRBJ1-5; D is unresolved. Germline V gene sequence: CDR1 SNHLY, CDR2 FYNNEI. With 5 bases removed from V and 7 bases from J, the gap between germline ends came to 12 bases. The CDR3 runs to 13 residues. The CDR3 DNA sequence: TGTGCCAGCAGTCCAAATTCGGAGCAGCCCCAGCATTTT. Translating it yields CASSPNSEQPQHF.

The V call is TRBV5-1, the J call TRBJ2-5; TRBD1 is a possible D gene (5 bases). This CDR3 spans 14 amino acids. Germline CDR1 SGHRS, CDR2 YFSETQ. Trimming removed 5 bases at V and 9 bases at J, with 20 bases between. CDR3 sequence reads: CASRYNDRSGAQYF. The CDR3, as DNA: TGCGCCAGCAGATACAATGACAGATCTGGGGCCCAGTACTTC.

The V gene is TRBV6-6, the J gene TRBJ1-1, with D maybe TRBD1 (5 bases). CDR3 length equals 13 residues. Germline V gene sequence: CDR1 MNHNY, CDR2 SVGAGI (reference sequence). V lost 6 bases and J lost 1, with 9 bases in between. The CDR3 nucleotides read TGTGCCAGCAGCACAGACAGGAACACTGAAGCTTTCTTT. Translated: CASSTDRNTEAFF.

The rearrangement uses TRBV7-9 and TRBJ2-3; 11 nucleotides align to TRBD2. V lost 5 bases and J lost 9; bases outside the gene matches: 10. Germline V gives CDR1 SEHNR, CDR2 FQNEAQ (reference sequence). This CDR3 region has 15 residues. The CDR3 here is CASSETSGNRGTQYF. The CDR3 DNA follows: TGTGCCAGCAGCGAGACTAGCGGGAACCGAGGGACGCAGTATTTT.

The chain couples TRBV5-1 to TRBJ2-5; maybe TRBD1 (6 bases). V was pared by 4 bases and J by 4 bases, with 20 bases between. CDR1 is SGHRS, CDR2 YFSETQ, per germline. The CDR3 runs to 16 residues. CDR3 DNA sequence: TGCGCCAGCAGCCGAGCCCGGGACAACCTGGGAGAGACCCAGTACTTC. This gives the protein CASSRARDNLGETQYF.

The chain joins TRBV9 to TRBJ2-2; TRBD1 agrees at 8 bases. V was pared by 0 bases and J by 4 bases, with 5 bases of the junction left unmatched. The length of the CDR3 is 16 residues. Germline CDR1 is SGDLS and CDR2 is YYNGEE. Here the CDR3 reads CASSVADRGLTGELFF. In DNA, the CDR3 is TGTGCCAGCAGCGTAGCTGACAGGGGACTCACCGGGGAGCTGTTTTTT.

The genes are TRBV7-8 and TRBJ1-2; TRBD1 agrees at 7 bases. The V gene's germline CDR1 is SGHVS and CDR2 FQNEAQ. This CDR3 has 15 amino acids. V lost 5 bases to trimming and J lost 6 bases; unmatched junction nucleotides: 12. In DNA, the CDR3 is TGTGCCAGCAGCCCATCCACAGGGGAAAGGGATGGCTACACCTTC. Translation gives CASSPSTGERDGYTF.

This rearrangement joins TRBV12-3 or TRBV12-4 to TRBJ1-1; D not resolved. Trimming pared 1 base from V and 3 bases from J, leaving 3 bases between. The CDR3 spans 12 residues. This CDR3 reads CASSLVDTEAFF. The DNA of the CDR3 is TGTGCCAGCAGTTTAGTCGACACTGAAGCTTTCTTT.

The gene calls are TRBV2 and TRBJ1-6; perhaps TRBD1 as D (6 bases). CDR3 length: 15 amino acids. Germline loops: CDR1 SNHLY, CDR2 FYNNEI. Between the trimmed V and J ends, which lost 5 bases and 6 bases, there was a span of 14 bases. This CDR3 is CASSREAGANSPLHF. In DNA, the CDR3 is TGTGCCAGCAGTCGGGAGGCAGGGGCTAATTCACCCCTCCACTTT.

This clone was counted only a few times. The chain recombines TRBV5-5 with TRBJ2-7; the D gene is possibly TRBD1 (6 bases). Germline CDR1 and CDR2: SGHKS and YYEKEE (reference sequence). The CDR3 has 14 residues. Deletions cut 0 bases from V and 1 base from J, with 8 bases between. The CDR3 nucleotides are TGTGCCAGCAGCTTGGGGGACATATCCTACGAGCAGTACTTC. Protein product: CASSLGDISYEQYF. The full variable domain, its missing parts supplied by reference TRBV5-5 and TRBJ2-7, is DAGVTQSPTHLIKTRGQQVTLRCSPISGHKSVSWYQQVLGQGPQFIFQYYEKEERGRGNFPDRFSARQFPNYSSELNVNALLLGDSALYLCASSLGDISYEQYFGPGTRLTVT.

The chain has TRBV6-6 and TRBJ2-2, with D hard to call. Germline V gives CDR1 MNHNY, CDR2 SVGAGI (reference sequence). The CDR3 is 13 residues long. V lost 5 bases, J lost 1 base, and 5 bases lay in between. The CDR3 loop reads CASSRRNTGELFF. In DNA form, the CDR3 reads TGTGCCAGCAGTCGCAGGAACACCGGGGAGCTGTTTTTT.

This rearrangement joins TRBV29-1 to TRBJ2-5; 8 bases are shared with TRBD1. Losses at the gene ends were 3 bases for V and 5 bases for J; bases not matched to a gene: 8. The CDR3 sequence is 14 residues long. CDR1 SQVTM and CDR2 ANQGSEA come from the germline V gene. The CDR3 bases are TGCAGCGTTGATGGATCCGACAGGGGTGAGACCCAGTACTTC. Amino acids: CSVDGSDRGETQYF. The full variable domain, rest sourced from reference TRBV29-1 and TRBJ2-5, is SAVISQKPSRDICQRGTSLTIQCQVDSQVTMMFWYRQQPGQSLTLIATANQGSEATYESGFVIDKFPISRPNLTFSTLTVSNMSPEDSSIYLCSVDGSDRGETQYFGPGTRLLVL.

The chain employs TRBV6-5 and TRBJ1-2, with 7 bases lining up with TRBD1. The junction had 11 bases not matched to a gene; V was cut back by 2 bases and J by 5 bases. CDR1 is MNHEY and CDR2 is SVGAGI in the germline V gene. The CDR3 is 16 amino acids. The CDR3 sequence is CASSYAVRDSLYGYTF. CDR3 in DNA: TGTGCCAGCAGTTACGCTGTAAGGGACAGCCTTTATGGCTACACCTTC.

This chain joins TRBV7-3 and TRBJ2-1; 11 bases align to TRBD2. This CDR3 contains 16 residues. Germline assignment: CDR1 SGHTA and CDR2 FQGTGA. The V and J ends lost 5 bases and 2 bases, in that order; junction bases with no gene match: 5. In nucleotides, the CDR3 is TGTGCCAGCAGCCCGGTTAGCGGGGGGGCCTACAATGAGCAGTTCTTC. It specifies CASSPVSGGAYNEQFF.

The chain couples TRBV10-3 to TRBJ2-7; perhaps TRBD2 as D (5 bases). The V gene's germline CDR1 is ENHRY and CDR2 SYGVKD. CDR3 length: 16 residues. V was cut by 0 bases and J by 5 bases, with 17 bases left in between. CDR3 sequence: CAISESRSVTGNEQYF. The CDR3 DNA is TGTGCCATCAGTGAGTCGAGGAGTGTTACCGGGAACGAGCAGTACTTC.

The chain combines TRBV6-2 or TRBV6-3 with TRBJ2-7, with D maybe TRBD2 (5 bases). Trimming left V 2 bases short and J 5 bases short, with 10 bases between. The germline gives CDR1 MNHEY, CDR2 SVGEGT. This CDR3 spans 13 amino acids. CDR3 region: CASSYGSGNEQYF. Here the CDR3 DNA reads TGTGCCAGCAGTTACGGGTCGGGGAACGAGCAGTACTTC.